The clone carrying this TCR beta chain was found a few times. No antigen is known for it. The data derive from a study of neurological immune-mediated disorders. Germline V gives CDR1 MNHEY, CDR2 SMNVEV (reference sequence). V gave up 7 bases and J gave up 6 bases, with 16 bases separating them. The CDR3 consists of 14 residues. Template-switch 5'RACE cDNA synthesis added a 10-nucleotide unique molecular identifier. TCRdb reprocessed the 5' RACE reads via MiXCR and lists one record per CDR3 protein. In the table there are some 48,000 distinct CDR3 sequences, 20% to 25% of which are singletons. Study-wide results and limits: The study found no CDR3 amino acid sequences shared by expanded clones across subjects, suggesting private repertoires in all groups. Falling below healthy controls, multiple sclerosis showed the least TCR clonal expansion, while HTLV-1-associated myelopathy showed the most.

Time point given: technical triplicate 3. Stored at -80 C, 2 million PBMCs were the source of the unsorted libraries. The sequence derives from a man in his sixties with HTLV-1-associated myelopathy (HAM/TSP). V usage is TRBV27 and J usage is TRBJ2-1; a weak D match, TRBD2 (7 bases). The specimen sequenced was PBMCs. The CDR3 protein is CASTKGGGTNEQFF. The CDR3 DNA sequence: TGTGCCAGCACCAAAGGGGGAGGGACCAATGAGCAGTTCTTC.